These 5 T cell receptor beta chains came from one sample sequenced in a study of cytomegalovirus exposure and HLA in healthy donors. PCR involved 60 Vbeta and 13 Jbeta primers. The data were produced by immunoSEQ multiplex PCR, yet TCRdb's version contains in-frame clones alone and is incomplete. The data hold 95,000 to 100,000 clones, with 75% to 80% observed a single time. Sample: PBMCs. These TCRs come from a female donor in good health and CMV-seronegative.

The chain recombines TRBV7-3 with TRBJ1-1, with a tentative D call TRBD1 (5 bases). Germline lookup yields CDR1 SGHTA and CDR2 FQGTGA. Trimming removed 5 bases from V and 4 bases from J, with 14 bases in between. This CDR3 has 14 residues. The CDR3 is CASSLNQGTTEAFF. The CDR3 DNA reads TGTGCCAGCAGCCTCAATCAGGGAACCACTGAAGCTTTCTTT.

The chain is built from TRBV6-5 and TRBJ2-6; D gene ambiguous. From germline, CDR1 is MNHEY and CDR2 SVGAGI. CDR3 length: 16 amino acids. The V and J ends lost 2 bases and 1 base respectively, with 9 bases between them. CDR3 in amino acids: CASSYLPTSGANVLTF. DNA for the CDR3: TGTGCCAGCAGTTACCTACCTACTTCTGGGGCCAACGTCCTGACTTTC.

The chain uses TRBV11-1 and TRBJ2-1; 13 nucleotides line up with TRBD2. The length of the CDR3 is 19 residues. The germline V gene encodes CDR1 SGHAT and CDR2 FQDESV (reference sequence). J gave up 7 bases and V 5 bases, and 17 bases lay outside the gene matches. The CDR3 sequence is CASSPGTGQLAGGRNEQFF. The CDR3 coding sequence is TGTGCCAGCAGCCCCGGGACAGGCCAACTAGCGGGAGGGAGGAATGAGCAGTTCTTC.

The chain links TRBV5-1 to TRBJ1-6, with TRBD1 matching over 8 bases. The germline V gene encodes CDR1 SGHRS and CDR2 YFSETQ. V lost 0 bases, J lost 9 bases, and 8 bases stayed unmatched. CDR3 length equals 16 residues. The CDR3, as DNA: TGCGCCAGCAGCTTGGGAGGAAACAGGGGGAGTTCACCCCTCCACTTT. Residues: CASSLGGNRGSSPLHF.

The chain combines TRBV9 with TRBJ1-4; D gene ambiguous. The germline gives CDR1 SGDLS, CDR2 YYNGEE. The CDR3 has 13 amino acids. Trimming pared 0 bases from V and 9 bases from J, leaving 9 bases between. The CDR3 coding sequence is TGTGCCAGCAGCGTAGGTTCGGGTCAAAAACTGTTTTTT. The encoded protein is CASSVGSGQKLFF. Together with reference TRBV9 and TRBJ1-4, the CDR3 gives the full variable domain: DSGVTQTPKHLITATGQRVTLRCSPRSGDLSVYWYQQSLDQGLQFLIQYYNGEERAKGNILERFSAQQFPDLHSELNLSSLELGDSALYFCASSVGSGQKLFFGSGTQLSVL.